This T cell receptor beta chain came from a study of T cell responses to AZD1222 COVID-19 vaccine. Findings and limits, study-wide: Regions 160-218 and 743-854 held dominance among vaccine-associated CD4 TCRs, which spanned spike.

J lost 6 bases, V lost 4 bases, and 12 bases had no gene match. CDR1 is SGHRS, CDR2 YFSETQ, per germline. The CDR3 contains 16 residues. A remark on this clone: Its antigen is still unknown.

Profiling relied on immunoSEQ multiplex PCR, and the TCRdb table lists in-frame clones only, not all of them. The sample includes 80,000 to 90,000 clones, more than 75% seen only once; the top ten take 4% to 6%. The sequencing here drew on peripheral blood, taken on day 0 of MenACWY control vaccination. The TCR comes from an adult in good health. The chain carries TRBV5-1 and TRBJ2-1; TRBD2 agrees at 8 bases. CDR3: CASSPNTAGGVNEQFF. As DNA, the CDR3 is TGCGCCAGCAGCCCCAACACTGCGGGAGGAGTCAATGAGCAGTTCTTC.